This paragraph reports one T cell receptor (beta chain). The data are from a study of CD8+ T cells in alopecia areata. As the sequencing template, cDNA was produced by extracting RNA and reverse transcribing it. Assay used: immunoSEQ multiplex PCR; TCRdb lists only in-frame clones, some missing. This table holds about 180,000 clones, just under 60% found once. V shed 5 bases and J 2 bases; nucleotides not matched to a gene: 6. Germline V gene sequence: CDR1 SEHNR, CDR2 FQNEAQ (reference sequence). The CDR3 is 16 residues long. The investigators collected lesional scalp punch biopsies and peripheral blood from alopecia areata patients.

Source: CD4+ T cells sorted from blood, taken at week 0. This rearrangement joins TRBV7-9 to TRBJ1-2; 12 nucleotides match TRBD1. This receptor was taken from a human donor with alopecia areata. As DNA, the CDR3 is TGTGCCAGCAGCGGAATCGGGACAGGGGGCAACTATGGCTACACCTTC. Translation gives CASSGIGTGGNYGYTF.